Listed here are 30 T cell receptor beta chains from one sample, sequenced in a study of beta chain features in type 1 diabetes. Study conclusions and caveats: Within each of all four CD4+ subsets, Type 1 diabetes patients had TCRB CDR3s that were moderately but significantly shorter.

Sequenced material consisted of expressed TCRB transcripts (all of the isolated RNA was reverse transcribed). Generated by immunoSEQ multiplex PCR, the TCRdb table keeps only in-frame clones and is missing some. The sample has about 99,000 clones; around 30% are singletons. For these TCRs, the target antigens are not known. Sequenced material: central memory CD4+ T cells from blood. All receptors derive from a woman in her late teens or twenties with type 1 diabetes.

This clone occurred a few times. The chain carries TRBV7-9 and TRBJ2-5; unclear D gene. This CDR3 is built from 15 residues. CDR1 and CDR2 from the germline V gene are SEHNR and FQNEAQ (reference sequence). V was trimmed by 1 base and J by 2 bases, leaving 11 bases between them. In DNA, the CDR3 is TGTGCCAGCAGCTTAGGGTCAGCGTATCAAGAGACCCAGTACTTC. Translated: CASSLGSAYQETQYF.

Many counts were recorded for this clone. The chain employs TRBV29-1 and TRBJ2-1, with 9 positions matching TRBD2. The trim removed 7 bases at V and 0 bases at J, leaving 10 bases unmatched. The germline V gene has CDR1 SQVTM and CDR2 ANQGSEA. The CDR3 contains 16 residues. The CDR3 sequence: CSAQGVAGVSYNEQFF. The DNA of the CDR3 is TGCAGCGCTCAGGGAGTAGCGGGAGTCTCCTACAATGAGCAGTTCTTC.

The chain has TRBV2 and TRBJ1-3; a possible D gene is TRBD1 (6 bases). Trimming cost V 6 bases and J 0 bases, with 18 bases left between them. The CDR3 is 17 amino acids. Germline lookup yields CDR1 SNHLY and CDR2 FYNNEI. CDR3 nucleotide sequence: TGTGCCAGCAGCCGACAGGTGGCCGCGGCCTCTGGAAACACCATATATTTT. Its protein is CASSRQVAAASGNTIYF.

The V call is TRBV7-6, the J call TRBJ2-3; 8 bases align to TRBD1. The junction had 7 bases not matched to a gene; V was cut back by 2 bases and J by 9 bases. This CDR3 comprises 14 residues. Germline values: CDR1 SGHVS, CDR2 FNYEAQ. The chain's CDR3 is CASSLKQGASTQYF. Here the CDR3 DNA reads TGTGCCAGCAGCTTAAAGCAGGGGGCGTCAACGCAGTATTTT.

This clone was seen more than once but under ten times. V is TRBV19 and J is TRBJ1-5; D might be TRBD1 (6 bases). V was trimmed by 0 bases and J by 6 bases, leaving 18 bases between them. The CDR3 is 17 amino acids. Looked up from germline, CDR1 is LNHDA and CDR2 is SQIVND (reference sequence). The CDR3: CASSIDFQGRIGQPQHF. The CDR3 nucleotides are TGTGCCAGTAGTATAGATTTCCAGGGGCGTATCGGTCAGCCCCAGCATTTT.

This clone was found a few times. The V gene is TRBV7-2, the J gene TRBJ2-7; weak D call: TRBD2 (5 bases). Germline assignment: CDR1 SGHTA and CDR2 FQGNSA. V was trimmed by 0 bases and J by 6 bases, leaving 9 bases between them. The CDR3 runs to 13 residues. The CDR3 loop is CASSLAGAGEQYV. CDR3 sequence (DNA): TGTGCCAGCAGCTTAGCGGGAGCAGGCGAGCAGTACGTC.

The genes are TRBV10-3 and TRBJ2-1, with D possibly being TRBD2 (6 bases). The CDR3 has 13 amino acids. Germline V CDR1 and CDR2: ENHRY, SYGVKD. Trimming took 4 bases from V and 7 from J, leaving 11 bases between them. The DNA for the CDR3 is TGTGCCATCAGTGTGGCGGGGTTTAATGAGCAGTTCTTC. Translated: CAISVAGFNEQFF.

This clone was counted a few times. V and J are TRBV16 and TRBJ1-2; D gene unclear. V shed 1 base and J shed 4 bases, with 4 bases lying between them. Germline CDR1 reads KGHSY; CDR2 reads FQNENV. CDR3 length equals 12 residues. The CDR3 sequence is CASSQLSYGYTF. CDR3 coding DNA: TGTGCCAGCAGCCAATTGAGCTATGGCTACACCTTC.

J is TRBJ2-1 and V is TRBV19; TRBD2 matches 11 bases. After removal of 0 bases from V and 6 bases from J, the junction contained 7 bases not matched to a gene. The CDR3 has 17 residues. Per the germline V gene, CDR1 is LNHDA and CDR2 is SQIVND (reference sequence). The CDR3 loop is CASSIDHGLAGSNEQFF. In nucleotides, the CDR3 is TGTGCCAGTAGTATAGATCACGGACTAGCGGGTAGCAATGAGCAGTTCTTC.

This clone was observed a handful of times. V gene TRBV28 combines with J gene TRBJ2-7; tentatively, D is TRBD1 (6 bases). The CDR3 is 15 residues long. Per germline, CDR1 MDHEN and CDR2 SYDVKM. Between the trimmed V and J ends, which lost 6 bases and 6 bases, there was a span of 21 bases. In nucleotides, the CDR3 is TGTGCCAGCAGGGGTAGTATCAGGGGTTCTGCCGAGCAGTACGTC. This translates into CASRGSIRGSAEQYV.

A few counts support this clone. This chain connects TRBV5-1 to TRBJ2-7; 12 bases line up with TRBD2. Per the germline V gene, CDR1 is SGHRS and CDR2 is YFSETQ. V lost 3 bases and J lost 3; bases outside the gene matches: 4. The CDR3 spans 15 residues. The CDR3 DNA sequence: TGCGCCAGCAGCTCGGCTAGCGGGAGGGGCTACGAGCAGTACTTC. This encodes CASSSASGRGYEQYF.

This clone was counted between two and nine times. The chain carries TRBV7-9 and TRBJ2-3; TRBD2 matches 8 bases. The germline CDR1 and CDR2 sequences are SEHNR and FQNEAQ (reference sequence). Losses at the gene ends were 3 bases for V and 5 bases for J; bases not matched to a gene: 4. The CDR3 is 14 amino acids. The CDR3 is CASSFTGRGDTQYF. The CDR3 region has the DNA TGTGCCAGCAGCTTTACCGGGAGGGGAGATACGCAGTATTTT.

The V gene is TRBV11-1, the J gene TRBJ2-7; D may be TRBD1 (5 bases). V dropped 6 bases and J dropped 5 bases, with 20 bases sitting between them. Germline V gives CDR1 SGHAT, CDR2 FQDESV (reference sequence). The CDR3 is 15 amino acids. The CDR3 DNA is TGTGCCAGCAGTCCCGGTAGACAGCGTTCGGACGAGCAGTACTTC. As protein: CASSPGRQRSDEQYF.

This clone occurred a few times. The chain joins TRBV2 to TRBJ2-3; 7 bases fit TRBD1. Germline trimming cut 4 bases from V and 9 bases from J; bases unmatched to any gene: 13. The CDR3 spans 15 residues. CDR1 is SNHLY and CDR2 is FYNNEI in the germline V gene. The CDR3 sequence is CASSVRDSPRRTQYF. The CDR3 DNA is TGTGCCAGCAGTGTTAGGGACAGCCCGCGGAGGACGCAGTATTTT.

At least ten counts were recorded for this clone. Other DNA sequences in the sample encode the same CDR3. CDR3 region: CASSVETYNEQFF. As DNA, the CDR3 is TGTGCCAGCAGCGTGGAGACGTACAATGAGCAGTTCTTC. The V call is TRBV9, the J call TRBJ2-1; D uncertain. With 2 bases removed from V and 4 bases from J, the gap between germline ends came to 7 bases. CDR3 size: 13 residues. CDR1 and CDR2 (germline): SGDLS, YYNGEE.

This clone was seen more than once but under ten times. This chain links TRBV30 with TRBJ2-2; the D is unclear. The V and J ends lost 4 bases and 2 bases respectively, with 11 bases between them. CDR1 is GTSNPN, CDR2 SVGIG, per germline (reference sequence). CDR3 length equals 14 residues. Here the CDR3 DNA reads TGTGCCTGGAACCCCACGGGTAACACCGGGGAGCTGTTTTTT. It specifies CAWNPTGNTGELFF. The variable domain in full, completed from reference TRBV30 and TRBJ2-2, reads SQTIHQWPATLVQPVGSPLSLECTVEGTSNPNLYWYRQAAGRGLQLLFYSVGIGQISSEVPQNLSASRPQDRQFILSSKKLLLSDSGFYLCAWNPTGNTGELFFGEGSRLTVL.

This clone appeared a few times. The chain joins TRBV27 to TRBJ1-1, with 7 bases matching TRBD1. CDR3 size: 15 residues. Germline assignment: CDR1 MNHEY and CDR2 SMNVEV (reference sequence). The junction had 6 bases not matched to a gene; V was cut back by 5 bases and J by 0 bases. The CDR3 DNA is TGTGCCAGCAGTCAACAGGGGTCCCTGAACACTGAAGCTTTCTTT. Translated: CASSQQGSLNTEAFF.

This clone was seen more than once but under ten times. The rearrangement uses TRBV18 and TRBJ2-1; 8 positions agree with TRBD2. Trimming removed 2 bases from V and 5 bases from J; junction bases left unmatched: 8. The germline V gene encodes CDR1 KGHSH and CDR2 LQKENI. This CDR3 is built from 16 residues. CDR3 sequence (DNA): TGTGCCAGCTCACCAACGTGGGGTAGCGGGGACAATGAGCAGTTCTTC. This gives the protein CASSPTWGSGDNEQFF.

The chain joins TRBV11-3 to TRBJ2-2; 8 nucleotides align to TRBD2. This CDR3 has 16 residues. Per germline, CDR1 SGHNT and CDR2 YENEEA. The junction had 5 bases not matched to a gene; V was cut back by 5 bases and J by 0 bases. Written as DNA, the CDR3 is TGTGCCAGCAGCGCCCGACTAGCGCCGAACACCGGGGAGCTGTTTTTT. It yields the protein CASSARLAPNTGELFF.

This chain connects TRBV7-2 to TRBJ1-4; TRBD1 aligns across 7 bases. V gave up 5 bases and J gave up 4 bases; unmatched junction bases: 7. The germline CDR1 and CDR2 sequences are SGHTA and FQGNSA. The CDR3 extends over 15 amino acids. The CDR3 region is CASSPRQGLNEKLFF. The CDR3 DNA is TGTGCCAGCAGCCCCCGACAGGGCCTTAATGAAAAACTGTTTTTT.

There are a few counts of this clone. The gene calls are TRBV7-3 and TRBJ2-1; TRBD2 agrees at 7 bases. CDR3 length: 17 residues. With 1 base clipped from V and 7 bases from J, the junction kept 13 bases outside the gene matches. From germline, CDR1 is SGHTA and CDR2 FQGTGA. The CDR3 spells CASSLNAQGGSRNEQFF. For the CDR3, the DNA is TGTGCCAGCAGCTTAAACGCTCAGGGCGGGAGTAGGAATGAGCAGTTCTTC. Looking up the rest from reference TRBV7-3 and TRBJ2-1 gives the full variable domain: GAGVSQTPSNKVTEKGKYVELRCDPISGHTALYWYRQSLGQGPEFLIYFQGTGAADDSGLPNDRFFAVRPEGSVSTLKIQRTERGDSAVYLCASSLNAQGGSRNEQFFGPGTRLTVL.

The V and J genes are TRBV6-6 and TRBJ1-2; 8 positions match TRBD1. Germline V CDR1 and CDR2: MNHNY, SVGAGI (reference sequence). V dropped 6 bases and J dropped 6; count of bases not matched to a gene: 9. The CDR3 length is 14 residues. The CDR3 is CASRHRQGSDGYTF. For the CDR3, the DNA is TGTGCCAGCAGGCACAGACAGGGGTCAGATGGCTACACCTTC.

This clone occurred a few times. The V call is TRBV7-8, the J call TRBJ2-1, with 14 bases fitting TRBD2. This CDR3 is built from 18 residues. Germline V CDR1 and CDR2: SGHVS, FQNEAQ. V lost 1 base, J lost 0 bases, and 2 bases stayed unmatched. Written as DNA, the CDR3 is TGTGCCAGCAGCTTAGGGACTAGCGGGGGGAGCTCCTACAATGAGCAGTTCTTC. Protein sequence: CASSLGTSGGSSYNEQFF.

This clone occurred a few times. This chain uses TRBV27 with TRBJ2-7, with a possible D match to TRBD1 (6 bases). There are 14 residues in the CDR3. CDR1 is MNHEY and CDR2 is SMNVEV in the germline V gene (reference sequence). V was cut by 5 bases and J by 2 bases, with 13 bases left in between. The CDR3 region has the DNA TGTGCCAGCAGTCCAGTCGGACAGACCTACGAGCAGTACTTC. Encoded protein: CASSPVGQTYEQYF.

The genes are TRBV14 and TRBJ2-5, with 8 bases aligning to TRBD1. The V gene's germline CDR1 is SGHDN and CDR2 FVKESK. Trimming took 0 bases from V and 2 from J; bases not matched to a gene: 5. The CDR3 totals 16 residues. The CDR3 loop is CASSQDQGANQETQYF. CDR3 nucleotides: TGTGCCAGCAGCCAAGATCAGGGGGCGAATCAAGAGACCCAGTACTTC.

The chain employs TRBV7-2 and TRBJ1-1, with D possibly matching TRBD1 (5 bases). Germline V gene data show CDR1 as SGHTA and CDR2 as FQGNSA. V was trimmed by 2 bases and J by 7 bases, leaving 20 bases between them. This CDR3 comprises 16 residues. CDR3 DNA sequence: TGTGCCAGCAGCTTAATGGGGGGAGGGAAGGGTCTTGAAGCTTTCTTT. Its translation: CASSLMGGGKGLEAFF. Together with reference TRBV7-2 and TRBJ1-1, the CDR3 gives the full variable domain: GAGVSQSPSNKVTEKGKDVELRCDPISGHTALYWYRQSLGQGLEFLIYFQGNSAPDKSGLPSDRFSAERTGGSVSTLTIQRTQQEDSAVYLCASSLMGGGKGLEAFFGQGTRLTVV.

This clone was counted between two and nine times. The chain links TRBV13 to TRBJ1-1, with a tentative D call TRBD1 (5 bases). This CDR3 comprises 16 residues. The V gene lost 7 bases and the J gene lost 1 base, with 19 bases spanning the gap. Germline loops: CDR1 PRHDT, CDR2 FYEKMQ (reference sequence). This CDR3 is CASTPLGRLENTEAFF. The CDR3 region has the DNA TGTGCCAGCACCCCCCTGGGGCGACTCGAGAACACTGAAGCTTTCTTT.

V usage is TRBV19 and J usage is TRBJ1-1; weak D call: TRBD1 (5 bases). V was shortened by 3 bases and J by 3 bases, with 14 bases between the two germline ends. Germline V CDR1 and CDR2: LNHDA, SQIVND (reference sequence). The CDR3 totals 15 residues. CDR3 bases: TGTGCCAGTAGTATTCAGGGCTACGGCGACACTGAAGCTTTCTTT. Its translation is CASSIQGYGDTEAFF.

The J gene is TRBJ1-2, the V gene TRBV7-6, with D unresolved. Germline loops: CDR1 SGHVS, CDR2 FNYEAQ. Trimming took off 5 bases at V and 4 bases at J, with 14 bases between the two ends. The CDR3 loop spans 14 amino acids. CDR3 coding DNA: TGTGCCAGCAGCCCCCCGGCAGGCACCTATGGCTACACCTTC. Protein: CASSPPAGTYGYTF.

This clone was found a few times. The chain has TRBV10-3 and TRBJ1-3; D is ambiguous. The CDR3 sequence is 12 residues long. Deletions cut 10 bases from V and 0 bases from J, with 7 bases between. Germline V gives CDR1 ENHRY, CDR2 SYGVKD. CDR3 coding DNA: TGTGCCACCGAGAACTCTGGAAACACCATATATTTT. This sequence encodes CATENSGNTIYF.